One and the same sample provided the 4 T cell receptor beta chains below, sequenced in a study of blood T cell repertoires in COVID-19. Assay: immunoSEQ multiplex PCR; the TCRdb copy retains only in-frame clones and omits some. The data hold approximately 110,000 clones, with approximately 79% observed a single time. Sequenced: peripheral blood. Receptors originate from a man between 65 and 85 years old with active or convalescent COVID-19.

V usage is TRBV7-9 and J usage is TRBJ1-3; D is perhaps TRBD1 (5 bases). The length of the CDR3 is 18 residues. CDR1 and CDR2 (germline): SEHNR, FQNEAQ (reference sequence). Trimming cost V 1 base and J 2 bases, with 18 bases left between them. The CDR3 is CASSLGRAGRRPGNTIYF. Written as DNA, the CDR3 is TGTGCCAGCAGCTTAGGGAGGGCAGGGAGGCGACCTGGAAACACCATATATTTT.

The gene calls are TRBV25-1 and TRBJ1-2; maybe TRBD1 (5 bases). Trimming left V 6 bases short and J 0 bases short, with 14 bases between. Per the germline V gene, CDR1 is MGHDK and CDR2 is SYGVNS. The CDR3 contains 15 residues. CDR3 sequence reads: CASRGPGGTNYGYTF. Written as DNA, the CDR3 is TGTGCCAGCAGGGGACCGGGGGGAACTAACTATGGCTACACCTTC.

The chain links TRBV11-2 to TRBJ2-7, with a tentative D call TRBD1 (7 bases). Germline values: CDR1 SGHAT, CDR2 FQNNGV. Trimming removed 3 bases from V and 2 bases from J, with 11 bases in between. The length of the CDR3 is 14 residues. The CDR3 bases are TGTGCCAGCAGCTTGGGCAGGGGGGCCTACGAGCAGTACTTC. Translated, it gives CASSLGRGAYEQYF. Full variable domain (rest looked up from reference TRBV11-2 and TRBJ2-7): EAGVAQSPRYKIIEKRQSVAFWCNPISGHATLYWYQQILGQGPKLLIQFQNNGVVDDSQLPKDRFSAERLKGVDSTLKIQPAKLEDSAVYLCASSLGRGAYEQYFGPGTRLTVT.

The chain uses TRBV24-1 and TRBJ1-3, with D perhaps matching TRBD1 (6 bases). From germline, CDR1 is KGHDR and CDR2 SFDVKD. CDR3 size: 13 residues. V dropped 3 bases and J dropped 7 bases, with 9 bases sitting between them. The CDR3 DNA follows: TGTGCCACCAGTGATCCCACAGGGAACACCATATATTTT. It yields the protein CATSDPTGNTIYF.